The clone carrying this T cell receptor (beta chain) was detected ten times or more. Its antigen is unidentified. This sample was taken from a study of molecular identifiers for immune sequencing clone quantification. Study observations and caveats: Jurkat TCR RNA spiked in from one cell (amid about 1 million naive cells) was reportedly detectable. Sizes of clones that are highly expanded could be underestimated (if identical TCR molecules share a barcode). Under 1% of molecules in naive cells, but over 98% of effector molecules, belonged to clones above 20 RNA copies.

From the PCR reads, TCRdb called clonotypes with MiXCR, one entry per CDR3 protein. The sample holds a few hundred thousand distinct CDR3 sequences, about a fifth seen once. Libraries from naive CD8 cells were generated from about 20,000 to 1,000,000 sorted cells (with 10%, 30% or 50% RNA). The CDR3 has 16 residues. Germline CDR1 and CDR2: SGHVS and FQNEAQ. V shed 2 bases and J 8 bases; nucleotides not matched to a gene: 8. Sequenced: naive CD8+ T cells from blood, with Jurkat cell RNA spiked in. The subset: FACS-sorted CD8+CD4-CCR7+CD45RA+ naive T cells. This sequence was found in a human donor in good health. Some libraries in this study had Jurkat cell RNA spiked in. The V and J genes are TRBV7-8 and TRBJ1-6; 8 bases agree with TRBD1. The CDR3: CASSLSQGASYSPLHF. In nucleotides, the CDR3 is TGTGCCAGCAGCTTATCGCAGGGGGCTTCTTATTCACCCCTCCACTTT.